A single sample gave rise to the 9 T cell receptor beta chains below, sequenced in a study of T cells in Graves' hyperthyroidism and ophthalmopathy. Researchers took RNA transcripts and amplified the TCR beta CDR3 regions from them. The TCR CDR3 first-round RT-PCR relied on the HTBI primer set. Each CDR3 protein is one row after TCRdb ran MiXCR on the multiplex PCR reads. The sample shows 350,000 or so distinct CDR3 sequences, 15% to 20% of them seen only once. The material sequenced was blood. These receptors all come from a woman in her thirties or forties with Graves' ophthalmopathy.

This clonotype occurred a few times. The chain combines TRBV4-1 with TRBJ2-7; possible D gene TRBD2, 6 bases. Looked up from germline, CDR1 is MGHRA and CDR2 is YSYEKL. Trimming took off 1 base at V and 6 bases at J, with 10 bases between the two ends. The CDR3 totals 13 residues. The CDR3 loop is CASSQVGGGEQYF. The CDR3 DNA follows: TGCGCCAGCAGCCAAGTGGGGGGAGGCGAGCAGTACTTC.

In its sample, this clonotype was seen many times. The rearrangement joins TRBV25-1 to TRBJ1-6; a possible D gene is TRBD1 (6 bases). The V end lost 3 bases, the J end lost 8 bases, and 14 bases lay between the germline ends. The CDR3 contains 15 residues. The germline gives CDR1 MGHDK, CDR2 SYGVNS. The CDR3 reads CASSDLQGSYSPLHF. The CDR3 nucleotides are TGTGCCAGCAGTGACCTACAGGGTTCATATTCACCCCTCCACTTT.

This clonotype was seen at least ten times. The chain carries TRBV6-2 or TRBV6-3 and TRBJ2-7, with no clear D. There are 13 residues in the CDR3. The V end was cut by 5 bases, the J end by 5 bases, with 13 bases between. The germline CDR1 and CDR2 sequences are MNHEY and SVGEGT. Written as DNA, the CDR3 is TGTGCCAGCAGTCCCTGGGTGTGGGACGAGCAGTACTTC. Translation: CASSPWVWDEQYF.

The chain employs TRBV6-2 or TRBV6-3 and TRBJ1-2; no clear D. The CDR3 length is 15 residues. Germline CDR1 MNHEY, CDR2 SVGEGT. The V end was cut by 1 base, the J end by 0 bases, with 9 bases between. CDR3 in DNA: TGTGCCAGCAGTTACTTATACAGCACTAACTATGGCTACACCTTC. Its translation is CASSYLYSTNYGYTF.

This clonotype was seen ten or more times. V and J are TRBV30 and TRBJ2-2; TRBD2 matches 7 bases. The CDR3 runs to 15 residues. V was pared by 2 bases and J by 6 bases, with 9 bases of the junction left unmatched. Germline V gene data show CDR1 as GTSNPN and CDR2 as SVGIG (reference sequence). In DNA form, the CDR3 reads TGTGCCTGGAGTATAGGACTAGTTCGTTCCGGGGAGCTGTTTTTT. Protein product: CAWSIGLVRSGELFF. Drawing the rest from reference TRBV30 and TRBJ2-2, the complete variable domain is SQTIHQWPATLVQPVGSPLSLECTVEGTSNPNLYWYRQAAGRGLQLLFYSVGIGQISSEVPQNLSASRPQDRQFILSSKKLLLSDSGFYLCAWSIGLVRSGELFFGEGSRLTVL.

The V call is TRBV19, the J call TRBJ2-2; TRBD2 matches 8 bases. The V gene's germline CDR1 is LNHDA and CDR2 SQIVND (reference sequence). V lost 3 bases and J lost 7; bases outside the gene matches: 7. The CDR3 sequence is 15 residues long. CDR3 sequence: CASSITSGSIGELFF. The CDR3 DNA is TGTGCCAGTAGTATTACGAGCGGGAGTATCGGGGAGCTGTTTTTT.

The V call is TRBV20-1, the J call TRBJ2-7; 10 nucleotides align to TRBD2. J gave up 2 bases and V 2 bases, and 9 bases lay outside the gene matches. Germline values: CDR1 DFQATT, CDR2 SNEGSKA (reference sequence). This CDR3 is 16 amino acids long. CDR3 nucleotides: TGCAGTGCTAGACCCCAGCGGGAGGGCCCTCCCTACGAGCAGTACTTC. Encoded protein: CSARPQREGPPYEQYF.

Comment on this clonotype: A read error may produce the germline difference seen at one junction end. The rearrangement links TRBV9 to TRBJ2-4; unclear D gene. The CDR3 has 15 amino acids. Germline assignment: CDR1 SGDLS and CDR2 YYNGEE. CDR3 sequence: CASSVSGSPRETQHF. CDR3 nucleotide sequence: TGTGCCAGCAGCGTCTCAGGTAGCCCTAGAGAGACTCAGCACTTC.

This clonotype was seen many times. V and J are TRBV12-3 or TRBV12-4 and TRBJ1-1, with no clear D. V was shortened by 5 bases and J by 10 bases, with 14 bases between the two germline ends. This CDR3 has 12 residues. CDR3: CASSPNVRRAFF. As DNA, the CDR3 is TGTGCCAGCAGTCCGAACGTGCGCCGAGCTTTCTTT.